These T cell receptor beta chains were read from a single sample in a study of OX40 agonist ivuxolimab in advanced cancers. Only in-frame clones appear in the TCRdb table, and some are missing; sequencing was by immunoSEQ multiplex PCR. The table records 50,000 to 65,000 clones, around four fifths of them present only once. This specimen consisted of CD4+ or CD8+ T cells sorted from blood, obtained in a trial of the OX40 agonist ivuxolimab. The receptors originated from an adult with an advanced solid tumor such as melanoma, head and neck, liver or kidney cancer. The CDR3 runs from the conserved cysteine through the conserved F or W. D genes are given only for firm matches. Size is stated for part of the rows, as once, few or many counts, or as a class when the clone is expanded.

.	TRBV9	TRBJ1-3	.	TGTGCCAGCAGCCCCGGGGCGGCAAAGGGAAACACCATATATTTT	CASSPGAAKGNTIYF
.	TRBV5-6	TRBJ2-1	few	TGTGCCAGCAGCTCCCGATGGGCGGACAGCTCCTACAATGAGCAGTTCTTC	CASSSRWADSSYNEQFF
.	TRBV6-1	TRBJ1-1	.	TGTGCCAGCAGTGAAACAGTGAACACTGAAGCTTTCTTT	CASSETVNTEAFF
.	TRBV7-6	TRBJ2-7	.	TGTGCCAGCAGCTTTGGCAGCTCCTACGAGCAGTACTTC	CASSFGSSYEQYF
TRBD1	TRBV6-1	TRBJ1-1	.	TGTGCCAGCGGGGGACAGCGGAACACTGAAGCTTTCTTT	CASGGQRNTEAFF
.	TRBV11-3	TRBJ1-4	.	TGTGCCAGCAGCTTAATCGGGGCGACTAATGAAAAACTGTTTTTT	CASSLIGATNEKLFF
.	TRBV5-1	TRBJ2-2	.	TGCGCCAGCATGGAGGGGGGCACCGGGGAGCTGTTTTTT	CASMEGGTGELFF
.	TRBV7-9	TRBJ1-2	once	TGTGCCAGCAGCTTAGACGGCCTTGCCTATGGCTACACCTTC	CASSLDGLAYGYTF
.	TRBV21-1	TRBJ1-5	.	TGTGCCAGCAGGGTAGGGGGCGGTCAGCCCCAGCATTTT	CASRVGGGQPQHF
.	TRBV19	TRBJ2-1	.	TGTGCCAGTAGTATAGAGGACCAGGGCCACAATGAGCAGTTCTTC	CASSIEDQGHNEQFF
.	TRBV7-8	TRBJ1-5	.	TGTGCCAGCAGCTCGGGACAAATCGATCAGCCCCAGCATTTT	CASSSGQIDQPQHF
TRBD1	TRBV9	TRBJ1-6	once	TGTGCCAGCAGCCCTCGGACAGGGGGAAATTCACCCCTCCACTTT	CASSPRTGGNSPLHF
.	TRBV5-6	TRBJ2-5	few	TGTGCCAGCAGCTTGAGTATCTATTCCCAGACGGGCTACTTC	CASSLSIYSQTGYF
.	TRBV29-1	TRBJ1-1	.	TGCAGCGTTTACCCATTACGGGGGGGAGACACTGAAGCTTTCTTT	CSVYPLRGGDTEAFF
.	TRBV2	TRBJ1-5	few	TGTGCCAGCAGATCTGGAACAGCCACCCCCAATCAGCCCCAGCATTTT	CASRSGTATPNQPQHF
.	TRBV11-2	TRBJ1-2	.	TGTGCCAGCAGCTTAGTGGCTGTTCGACTGGGGCCAGTAAACTATGGCTACACCTTC	CASSLVAVRLGPVNYGYTF
.	TRBV7-3	TRBJ1-2	once	TGTGCCAGCAGCTTAGGACCCCGGTATGGCTACACCTTC	CASSLGPRYGYTF
.	TRBV7-2	TRBJ2-2	.	TGTGCCAGCAGCATACTATGGGGTTCCGGGGAGCTGTTTTTT	CASSILWGSGELFF
.	TRBV5-1	TRBJ2-2	.	TGCGCCAGCAGCCCGGGACAAAACACCGGGGAGCTGTTTTTT	CASSPGQNTGELFF
TRBD2	TRBV11-3	TRBJ2-2	.	TGTGCCAGCAGCTTAGAGTCTAGCGGGGCTACTGGGGAGCTGTTTTTT	CASSLESSGATGELFF
TRBD1	TRBV10-3	TRBJ2-7	.	TGTGCCATCAGTGAGTCCCCTCCGACAGGGGCCGCGGACTACGAGCAGTACTTC	CAISESPPTGAADYEQYF
.	TRBV4-1	TRBJ1-1	.	TGCGCCAGCAGCCAAGATTACGTTCGGGGAAACACTGAAGCTTTCTTT	CASSQDYVRGNTEAFF
.	TRBV6-5	TRBJ1-6	.	TGTGCCAGCAGCCTCCAGGGTGGGACGAATTCACCCCTCCACTTT	CASSLQGGTNSPLHF
TRBD1	TRBV9	TRBJ2-4	.	TGTGCCAGCAGCGTATCGACAGGGCAGAAAGACATTCAGTACTTC	CASSVSTGQKDIQYF
TRBD2	TRBV15	TRBJ2-7	.	TGTGCCACCAGCGGGACTAGCGGGACCTACTACGAGCAGTACTTC	CATSGTSGTYYEQYF
.	TRBV11-3	TRBJ2-2	once	TGTGCCAGCAGCTCACAGGGAGGGATAATCACCGGGGAGCTGTTTTTT	CASSSQGGIITGELFF
.	TRBV7-7	TRBJ2-3	.	TGTGCCAGCAGCCCCGACGCGGGGGATACGCAGTATTTT	CASSPDAGDTQYF
.	TRBV2	TRBJ1-6	few	TGTGCCAGCAGTGAAGCACGGACACTCGTGCTCCACTTT	CASSEARTLVLHF
.	TRBV6-1	TRBJ1-5	.	TGTGCCAGCAGTGATACCTGGGATCAGCCCCAGCATTTT	CASSDTWDQPQHF
TRBD2	TRBV10-3	TRBJ2-5	.	TGTGCCATCAGAGCGGGAGTAGCCCAAGAGACCCAGTACTTC	CAIRAGVAQETQYF
TRBD1	TRBV5-1	TRBJ2-7	few	TGCGCCAGCAGCTTGGGTGGCGGGACAGGGAGCTACGAGCAGTACTTC	CASSLGGGTGSYEQYF
.	TRBV7-9	TRBJ1-2	.	TGTGCCAGCAGCTTAGGACAGATACACTACACCTTC	CASSLGQIHYTF
TRBD1	TRBV9	TRBJ1-3	.	TGTGCCAGCAGCGGTGGACGACAGGGCAGCTCTGGAAACACCATATATTTT	CASSGGRQGSSGNTIYF
.	TRBV4-1	TRBJ2-2	.	TGCGCCAGCAGCCCCCTCCACGGGGAGCTGTTTTTT	CASSPLHGELFF
.	TRBV11-2	TRBJ1-2	.	TGTGCCAGCAGCTTAGACAGGGCTGGTGGCTACACCTTC	CASSLDRAGGYTF
.	TRBV18	TRBJ2-3	.	TGTGCCAGCTCACCACCGGCGGCAACAGATACGCAGTATTTT	CASSPPAATDTQYF
.	TRBV27	TRBJ2-7	.	TGTGCCAGCAGTTTATCGGGGGGTTACGAGCAGTACTTC	CASSLSGGYEQYF
.	TRBV18	TRBJ2-3	.	TGTGCCAGCTCACCCCGGACTAACACAGATACGCAGTATTTT	CASSPRTNTDTQYF
.	TRBV6-1	TRBJ1-2	.	TGTGCCAGCAGTGAAGCGGGGATCTATGGCTACACCTTC	CASSEAGIYGYTF
TRBD1	TRBV13	TRBJ1-1	.	TGTGCCAGCAGCTTAGGGACAGGGGAGGGGACTGAAGCTTTCTTT	CASSLGTGEGTEAFF
TRBD1	TRBV11-2	TRBJ2-7	.	TGTGCCAGCAGCTTACGGGGGACAGGGACGTCCGAGCAGTACTTC	CASSLRGTGTSEQYF
TRBD1	TRBV5-6	TRBJ1-2	once	TGTGCCAGCAGCTTGTGGACAGGGCAAGACTATGGCTACACCTTC	CASSLWTGQDYGYTF
.	TRBV19	TRBJ2-7	once	TGTGCCAGTAGTATGAAGGCAGGGGCACGCACCTACGAGCAGTACTTC	CASSMKAGARTYEQYF
.	TRBV19	TRBJ2-5	.	TGTGCCAGTAGTGTCTCAGGGGAGGATACCCAGTACTTC	CASSVSGEDTQYF
.	TRBV6-5	TRBJ2-7	.	TGTGCCAGCTCCCGGGATCGGGGCGAGCAGTACTTC	CASSRDRGEQYF
.	TRBV10-1	TRBJ2-3	few	TGCGCCAGCAGTGATTACGCCGGGGAGTATTTT	CASSDYAGEYF
TRBD2	TRBV4-1	TRBJ2-1	.	TGCGCCAGCAGCCAAGAACTAAGGCTAGCGGGGGGGCAGGAGCAGTTCTTC	CASSQELRLAGGQEQFF
.	TRBV5-4	TRBJ1-3	.	TGTGCCAGCAGCTTGGGGGCAGGAGCTGGAAACACCATATATTTT	CASSLGAGAGNTIYF
.	TRBV10-3	TRBJ1-6	.	TGTGCCATCAGTGATTCTCTTTATAATTCACCCCTCCACTTT	CAISDSLYNSPLHF
.	TRBV5-6	TRBJ2-3	once	TGTGCCAGCAGTCAAACGCGCATTAAGGGTACGCAGTATTTT	CASSQTRIKGTQYF
.	TRBV5-4	TRBJ1-1	.	TGTGCCAGCAGCCAGGACCCGGGCCAAGGCACTGAAGCTTTCTTT	CASSQDPGQGTEAFF
TRBD1	TRBV5-1	TRBJ2-7	.	TGCGCCAGCAGGCGAAGCCGGGACAGCACCTACGAGCAGTACTTC	CASRRSRDSTYEQYF
.	TRBV29-1	TRBJ2-3	.	TGCAGCGTTGGGAAGGACACAGATACGCAGTATTTT	CSVGKDTDTQYF
.	TRBV2	TRBJ1-3	.	TGTGCCAGCAGGTCGGGACTAAGCTCTGGAAACACCATATATTTT	CASRSGLSSGNTIYF
.	TRBV7-9	TRBJ1-1	.	TGTGCCAGCACACGGGGGGGGGAAACTGAAGCTTTCTTT	CASTRGGETEAFF